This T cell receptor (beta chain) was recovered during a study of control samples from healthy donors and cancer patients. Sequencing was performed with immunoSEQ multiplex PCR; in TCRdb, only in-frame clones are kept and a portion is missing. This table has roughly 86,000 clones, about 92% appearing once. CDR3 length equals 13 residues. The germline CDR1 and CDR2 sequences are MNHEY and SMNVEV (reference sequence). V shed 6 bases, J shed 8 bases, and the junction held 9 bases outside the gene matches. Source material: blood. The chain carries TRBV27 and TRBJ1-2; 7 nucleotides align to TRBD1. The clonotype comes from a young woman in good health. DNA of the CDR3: TGTGCCAGCAGCCCGCCACAGGGGTTCGGCTACACCTTC. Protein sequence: CASSPPQGFGYTF.